These 18 T cell receptor beta chains share one sample of origin, sequenced in a study of T cell repertoires in cytomegalovirus infection (dated 2019 in TCRdb). Sequenced using an Illumina HiSeq 1500. TCRdb reprocessing: public reads trimmed at Q25 with fastp, clones called with MiXCR, in-frame beta chains kept. Rows with a matching CDR3 protein are joined into one entry that keeps the most common DNA and genes. In all, the sample holds about 700,000 distinct CDR3 sequences, and roughly 36% of those were seen once. About 20% of the sample comes from the top ten. The treatment or condition label of this sample denotes: in vitro stimulation with specific CMV peptide epitopes to enrich CMV-specific T cells. These TCRs are of unknown antigen specificity. Here the sequenced sample was cultured PBMCs, taken from culture after CMV antigen stimulation. These receptors originate from a human donor in good health (CMV status not recorded). Some clones in this sample may be carry-over from other donors' samples.

The chain recombines TRBV29-1 with TRBJ2-1; 8 nucleotides line up with TRBD1. Germline V gene lookup returns CDR1 SQVTM and CDR2 ANQGSEA. The CDR3 spans 12 residues. With 6 bases clipped from V and 14 bases from J, the junction kept 12 bases outside the gene matches. DNA for the CDR3: TGCAGCGTAAATTCAGGGGGCGCCTTGGAGTTCTTC. It specifies CSVNSGGALEFF.

The table lists this clonotype with a few counts. The rearrangement uses TRBV18 and TRBJ2-3, with D hard to call. Trimming removed 3 bases from V and 4 bases from J, with 5 bases in between. This CDR3 comprises 12 residues. Per germline, CDR1 KGHSH and CDR2 LQKENI. The CDR3 region is CASSPSPDTQYF. The CDR3 bases are TGTGCCAGCTCACCCAGCCCAGATACGCAGTATTTT.

This clonotype was seen repeatedly, ten times or more. This chain uses TRBV7-2 with TRBJ2-7; D is unclear. Trimming took off 1 base at V and 4 bases at J, with 11 bases between the two ends. Germline V CDR1 and CDR2: SGHTA, FQGNSA. There are 14 residues in the CDR3. CDR3 region: CASSLVSRYYEQYF. For the CDR3, the DNA is TGTGCCAGCAGCTTAGTATCTCGTTATTACGAGCAGTACTTC. The variable domain in full, completed from reference TRBV7-2 and TRBJ2-7, reads GAGVSQSPSNKVTEKGKDVELRCDPISGHTALYWYRQSLGQGLEFLIYFQGNSAPDKSGLPSDRFSAERTGGSVSTLTIQRTQQEDSAVYLCASSLVSRYYEQYFGPGTRLTVT.

V is TRBV19 and J is TRBJ2-2, with no clear D. Trimming took 6 bases from V and 4 from J, leaving 15 bases between them. Germline CDR1 reads LNHDA; CDR2 reads SQIVND (reference sequence). CDR3 length: 15 residues. CDR3 loop: CASSLAPLSTGELFF. CDR3 in DNA: TGTGCCAGTAGCCTTGCTCCCCTGAGCACCGGGGAGCTGTTTTTT.

This sequence joins TRBV12-3 or TRBV12-4 and TRBJ1-2, with TRBD1 as a possible D gene (5 bases). The V end lost 5 bases, the J end lost 5 bases, and 18 bases lay between the germline ends. The CDR3 has 15 residues. For the CDR3, the DNA is TGTGCCAGCAGTCCCTCCGGTGGGGGTTGGTATGGCTACACCTTC. It yields the protein CASSPSGGGWYGYTF.

The chain uses TRBV28 and TRBJ1-6; 10 bases are a match to TRBD1. The CDR3 consists of 15 residues. The J segment lost 11 bases and the V segment lost 5 bases, leaving 9 bases of the junction unmatched. Germline loops: CDR1 MDHEN, CDR2 SYDVKM. The CDR3 coding sequence is TGTGCCAGCAGTCCTAGACAGGGGGCTAAGGCACCCCTCCACTTT. Protein: CASSPRQGAKAPLHF.

This clonotype was counted ten times or more. V and J are TRBV7-2 and TRBJ2-2, with TRBD2 identical over 8 bases. The V gene end was trimmed by 5 bases and the J gene end by 6 bases; junction bases not matched to a gene: 2. From germline, CDR1 is SGHTA and CDR2 FQGNSA. This CDR3 is built from 13 residues. Written as DNA, the CDR3 is TGTGCCAGCAGCATGCGGGAGGCCGGGGAGCTGTTTTTT. The encoded protein is CASSMREAGELFF. Based on the CDR3 plus reference TRBV7-2 and TRBJ2-2, the full variable domain is GAGVSQSPSNKVTEKGKDVELRCDPISGHTALYWYRQSLGQGLEFLIYFQGNSAPDKSGLPSDRFSAERTGGSVSTLTIQRTQQEDSAVYLCASSMREAGELFFGEGSRLTVL.

This chain joins TRBV5-1 and TRBJ2-3; either TRBD1 or TRBD2 may fit D (5 bases each). Germline V gene data show CDR1 as SGHRS and CDR2 as YFSETQ. The CDR3 sequence is 13 residues long. Trimming took 4 bases from V and 6 from J, leaving 12 bases between them. CDR3 protein: CASSRDRLDTQYF. The CDR3 DNA reads TGCGCCAGCAGCCGGGACCGCTTGGATACGCAGTATTTT.

The chain carries TRBV6-2 or TRBV6-3 and TRBJ2-2; 7 positions match TRBD1. CDR1 and CDR2 from the germline V gene are MNHEY and SVGEGT. This CDR3 region has 16 residues. Trimming cost V 3 bases and J 2 bases; bases outside gene matches: 6. The CDR3 nucleotides are TGTGCCAGCAGTTATTCCGGGACAGTCAACACCGGGGAGCTGTTTTTT. Protein product: CASSYSGTVNTGELFF.

This clonotype was found once. The V gene is TRBV5-1, the J gene TRBJ2-5; 8 bases fit TRBD2. The junction had 10 bases not matched to a gene; V was cut back by 4 bases and J by 5 bases. CDR3 length: 15 residues. Germline V gives CDR1 SGHRS, CDR2 YFSETQ. The CDR3 coding sequence is TGCGCCAGCAGCCCGGGACTAGTGACGGGGGAGACCCAGTACTTC. This gives the protein CASSPGLVTGETQYF.

V usage is TRBV6-8 and J usage is TRBJ2-3; D gene uncertain. Trimming pared 0 bases from V and 7 bases from J, leaving 17 bases between. Germline CDR1 is MNHGY and CDR2 is SAAAGT. The CDR3 is 16 amino acids. The CDR3 loop reads CASSYSNPSPYYTQYF. The CDR3 DNA sequence: TGTGCCAGCAGTTACTCGAACCCGAGCCCCTACTATACGCAGTATTTT.

This clonotype was observed a few times. V and J are TRBV6-6 and TRBJ2-5; possibly TRBD2 for D (5 bases). In germline, CDR1 is MNHNY, CDR2 SVGAGI (reference sequence). Trimming took off 1 base at V and 5 bases at J, with 17 bases between the two ends. The CDR3 has 16 residues. This chain's CDR3 is CASSYWSIQSGETQYF. Written as DNA, the CDR3 is TGTGCCAGCAGTTACTGGTCTATACAATCGGGGGAGACCCAGTACTTC.

This clonotype was counted only a few times. The chain has TRBV2 and TRBJ1-4; D is perhaps TRBD1 (5 bases). The germline gives CDR1 SNHLY, CDR2 FYNNEI. The CDR3 runs to 14 residues. Trimming cost V 8 bases and J 5 bases, with 15 bases left between them. The CDR3 loop is CASFARGQNEKLFF. CDR3 DNA: TGTGCCAGCTTCGCGAGGGGCCAAAATGAAAAACTGTTTTTT.

The rearrangement uses TRBV18 and TRBJ1-1; TRBD1 might be the D (5 bases). V was clipped by 6 bases and J by 3 bases, with 14 bases between them. CDR3 length equals 14 residues. The germline gives CDR1 KGHSH, CDR2 LQKENI. CDR3 DNA: TGTGCCAGCTCCCGGACGGGGACGGACACTGAAGCTTTCTTT. Protein product: CASSRTGTDTEAFF.

There are many counts of this clonotype. This chain joins TRBV7-2 and TRBJ1-6, with 8 bases identical to TRBD1. CDR1 is SGHTA, CDR2 FQGNSA, per germline. The ends lost 8 bases at V and 9 bases at J; junction bases unmatched: 6. The CDR3 is made up of 13 amino acids. The CDR3 sequence is CASGDRGGSPLHF. The CDR3 nucleotides are TGTGCCAGCGGTGACAGGGGAGGTTCACCCCTCCACTTT. The full variable domain, with the rest looked up from reference TRBV7-2 and TRBJ1-6, is GAGVSQSPSNKVTEKGKDVELRCDPISGHTALYWYRQSLGQGLEFLIYFQGNSAPDKSGLPSDRFSAERTGGSVSTLTIQRTQQEDSAVYLCASGDRGGSPLHFGNGTRLTVT.

This clonotype was seen only a few times. V is TRBV6-2 or TRBV6-3 and J is TRBJ2-2; D not certain. Germline CDR1 MNHEY, CDR2 SVGEGT. Trimming removed 5 bases at V and 8 bases at J, with 12 bases between. There are 13 residues in the CDR3. The CDR3 nucleotides are TGTGCCAGCAGTGCTCGTCTCCGTGGGGAGCTGTTTTTT. Its translation: CASSARLRGELFF.

This clonotype was counted a single time. This rearrangement joins TRBV20-1 to TRBJ2-1; the D call may be TRBD1 or TRBD2 (5 bases each). This CDR3 is 14 amino acids long. Germline lookup yields CDR1 DFQATT and CDR2 SNEGSKA (reference sequence). Deletions cut 1 base from V and 6 bases from J, with 13 bases between. The CDR3 DNA is TGCAGTGCTAGAGTGGGGGTGAGAGGCAATGAGCAGTTCTTC. Translating it yields CSARVGVRGNEQFF.

The V and J genes are TRBV29-1 and TRBJ2-1, with D perhaps TRBD2 (6 bases). Trimming took 3 bases from V and 0 from J, leaving 12 bases between them. There are 15 residues in the CDR3. Germline assignment: CDR1 SQVTM and CDR2 ANQGSEA. The CDR3 sequence: CSVDTGLSSYNEQFF. CDR3 nucleotides: TGCAGCGTTGACACGGGACTGAGCTCCTACAATGAGCAGTTCTTC.